These 23 T cell receptor beta chains share one sample of origin, sequenced in a study of OX40 agonist ivuxolimab in advanced cancers. Library creation used the immunoSEQ multiplex PCR assay. TCRdb stores this immuneACCESS table with in-frame sequences only. Part of the clones is absent; in the studies checked, under half of the shortfall reflects unresolved V genes, and no reason is known for the rest. This sample comprises under 75,000 clones, approximately 90% of them detected only once. Of the sample, roughly 14% falls within the top ten clones. The sequenced sample was CD4+ or CD8+ T cells sorted from blood, obtained in a trial of the OX40 agonist ivuxolimab. The receptor set was obtained from an adult with an advanced solid tumor such as melanoma, head and neck, liver or kidney cancer.

The chain joins TRBV27 to TRBJ2-1, with D unclear. Trimming removed 3 bases from V and 3 bases from J, with 6 bases in between. This CDR3 has 13 residues. Germline lookup yields CDR1 MNHEY and CDR2 SMNVEV (reference sequence). The CDR3 spells CASSLDLYNEQFF. For the CDR3, the DNA is TGTGCCAGCAGTTTGGATCTCTACAATGAGCAGTTCTTC.

The chain carries TRBV11-2 and TRBJ2-5; 9 bases are a match to TRBD2. The J call may be mistaken, given a closer DNA end match to TRBJ2-7. Germline V gives CDR1 SGHAT, CDR2 FQNNGV. This CDR3 region has 15 residues. CDR3 loop: CASSLVTSGNYEQYF. The CDR3 DNA follows: TGTGCCAGCAGCTTAGTGACTAGCGGCAACTACGAGCAGTACTTC.

The DNA for the CDR3 is TGTGCCAGCGGGAACTCTGGAAACACCATATATTTT. It yields the protein CASGNSGNTIYF. The chain carries TRBV6-5 and TRBJ1-3, with D uncertain. CDR3 length equals 12 residues. Germline V gives CDR1 MNHEY, CDR2 SVGAGI. Deletions cut 8 bases from V and 0 bases from J, with 5 bases between.

The V and J genes are TRBV4-3 and TRBJ2-5; maybe TRBD2 (6 bases). CDR1 and CDR2 (germline): LGHNA, YSLEER. V gave up 1 base and J gave up 3 bases, with 15 bases separating them. The CDR3 length is 16 residues. CDR3 coding DNA: TGCGCCAGCAGCCAAGCCGGCTTGGGGGGAGAAGAGACCCAGTACTTC. This encodes CASSQAGLGGEETQYF.

The V gene is TRBV9, the J gene TRBJ2-1; TRBD2 matches at 15 bases. Germline V gene data show CDR1 as SGDLS and CDR2 as YYNGEE. V dropped 4 bases and J dropped 6; count of bases not matched to a gene: 20. This CDR3 has 21 residues. The CDR3 DNA follows: TGTGCCAGCAGCACACGGACAGGACCCGGGACTAGCGGGAGGCCGTCCAATGAGCAGTTCTTC. As protein: CASSTRTGPGTSGRPSNEQFF.

The CDR3, as DNA: TGTGCCAGCAGCTTACTGCAGGAGGGCTACGAGCAGTACTTC. Its protein product is CASSLLQEGYEQYF. The chain employs TRBV7-6 and TRBJ2-7; a possible D gene is TRBD2 (6 bases). The length of the CDR3 is 14 residues. Germline CDR1 is SGHVS and CDR2 is FNYEAQ. Trimming pared 2 bases from V and 3 bases from J, leaving 11 bases between. The full variable domain, rest sourced from reference TRBV7-6 and TRBJ2-7, is GAGVSQSPRYKVTKRGQDVALRCDPISGHVSLYWYRQALGQGPEFLTYFNYEAQQDKSGLPNDRFSAERPEGSISTLTIQRTEQRDSAMYRCASSLLQEGYEQYFGPGTRLTVT.

The V gene is TRBV4-1, the J gene TRBJ1-4; D remains ambiguous. Trimming pared 0 bases from V and 2 bases from J, leaving 7 bases between. The CDR3 has 15 residues. CDR1 and CDR2 from the germline V gene are MGHRA and YSYEKL. The CDR3 nucleotides are TGCGCCAGCAGCCAAGATGAGGGTACTAATGAAAAACTGTTTTTT. Its protein product is CASSQDEGTNEKLFF.

This clone was seen once. The chain couples TRBV9 to TRBJ1-2; D call uncertain. V lost 0 bases and J 2 bases, leaving 11 bases between the germline ends. This CDR3 contains 15 residues. Germline loops: CDR1 SGDLS, CDR2 YYNGEE. This CDR3 reads CASSVGAGPNYGYTF. The CDR3 nucleotides read TGTGCCAGCAGCGTAGGGGCCGGGCCGAACTATGGCTACACCTTC.

The CDR3 DNA sequence: TGTGCCAGCAGCCCCAATGGGTTCCACTACAATGAGCAGTTCTTC. Its protein is CASSPNGFHYNEQFF. The genes are TRBV7-8 and TRBJ2-1; unclear D gene. CDR1 SGHVS and CDR2 FQNEAQ come from the germline V gene. V dropped 5 bases and J dropped 3 bases, with 14 bases sitting between them. The CDR3 is 15 amino acids.

In DNA, the CDR3 is TGTGCCAGCAACCCCGGGACTAGCGGGAACACCGGGGAGCTGTTTTTT. Translation gives CASNPGTSGNTGELFF. The chain couples TRBV27 to TRBJ2-2; TRBD2 agrees at 11 bases. The CDR3 has 16 amino acids. From germline, CDR1 is MNHEY and CDR2 SMNVEV (reference sequence). V shed 7 bases and J 1 base; nucleotides not matched to a gene: 5.

V gene TRBV7-8 combines with J gene TRBJ2-1, with D possibly called TRBD1 or TRBD2 (6 bases each). V gave up 1 base and J gave up 4 bases, with 14 bases separating them. The CDR3 sequence is 16 residues long. Germline V lookup: CDR1 SGHVS, CDR2 FQNEAQ. The CDR3 coding sequence is TGTGCCAGCAGCTTAGTTTCGGGGGCGGCATACAATGAGCAGTTCTTC. It codes for CASSLVSGAAYNEQFF.

This chain uses TRBV11-2 with TRBJ1-3, with a possible D match to TRBD1 (6 bases). The CDR3 extends over 15 amino acids. V lost 5 bases and J lost 8, with 19 bases in between. Germline V CDR1 and CDR2: SGHAT, FQNNGV. Here the CDR3 DNA reads TGTGCCAGCAGCCTCCATTTTGGGGGCCTCGACACCATATATTTT. This sequence encodes CASSLHFGGLDTIYF. Using reference TRBV11-2 and TRBJ1-3 for the parts outside the CDR3, the full variable domain is EAGVAQSPRYKIIEKRQSVAFWCNPISGHATLYWYQQILGQGPKLLIQFQNNGVVDDSQLPKDRFSAERLKGVDSTLKIQPAKLEDSAVYLCASSLHFGGLDTIYFGEGSWLTVV.

The gene calls are TRBV28 and TRBJ1-5, with TRBD1 matching 7 bases. With 7 bases clipped from V and 3 bases from J, the junction kept 12 bases outside the gene matches. CDR1 MDHEN and CDR2 SYDVKM come from the germline V gene. This CDR3 is 16 amino acids long. The CDR3 sequence: CASTPRGPHNNQPQHF. CDR3 nucleotides: TGTGCCAGCACTCCAAGGGGGCCACATAACAATCAGCCCCAGCATTTT. Complete variable domain (other parts from reference TRBV28 and TRBJ1-5): DVKVTQSSRYLVKRTGEKVFLECVQDMDHENMFWYRQDPGLGLRLIYFSYDVKMKEKGDIPEGYSVSREKKERFSLILESASTNQTSMYLCASTPRGPHNNQPQHFGDGTRLSIL.

This CDR3 is CASSSGTNYEQYF. The DNA of the CDR3 is TGTGCCAGCAGTTCCGGGACAAACTACGAGCAGTACTTC. This chain joins TRBV6-5 and TRBJ2-7, with D possibly being TRBD1 (6 bases). The V end was cut by 4 bases, the J end by 3 bases, with 10 bases between. Germline V gives CDR1 MNHEY, CDR2 SVGAGI. The CDR3 length is 13 residues.

The V gene is TRBV4-1, the J gene TRBJ1-1; D not certain. Germline CDR1 MGHRA, CDR2 YSYEKL. This CDR3 has 15 amino acids. V lost 0 bases, J lost 6 bases, and 14 bases lay in between. The CDR3 nucleotides read TGCGCCAGCAGCCAAGAGGGTCCCAGTTTCGCTGAAGCTTTCTTT. Protein product: CASSQEGPSFAEAFF.

The V call is TRBV19, the J call TRBJ1-4; the D gene is possibly TRBD1 (6 bases). Trimming removed 5 bases at V and 0 bases at J, with 13 bases between. Germline V gives CDR1 LNHDA, CDR2 SQIVND (reference sequence). The CDR3 loop spans 16 amino acids. CDR3 in DNA: TGTGCCAGTAGTGTATGGACAGCTCCAACTAATGAAAAACTGTTTTTT. Its protein is CASSVWTAPTNEKLFF.

The chain couples TRBV5-1 to TRBJ2-1, with a possible D match to TRBD1 (5 bases). This CDR3 spans 13 amino acids. V was clipped by 7 bases and J by 4 bases, with 12 bases between them. Germline CDR1 is SGHRS and CDR2 is YFSETQ. CDR3 in amino acids: CASSGADYNEQFF. CDR3 nucleotides: TGCGCCAGCTCTGGGGCGGATTACAATGAGCAGTTCTTC.

The CDR3 DNA sequence: TGTGCCAGTTCCGAGACGTCACAAGAGACCCAGTACTTC. Translated, it gives CASSETSQETQYF. This chain uses TRBV18 with TRBJ2-5; D remains ambiguous. CDR3 length: 13 residues. Germline CDR1 and CDR2: KGHSH and LQKENI. V dropped 9 bases and J dropped 2 bases, with 13 bases sitting between them.

The chain combines TRBV19 with TRBJ2-7; TRBD2 matches 8 bases. The CDR3 covers 16 residues. With V trimmed by 5 bases and J by 2 bases, 11 bases remained unmatched. CDR1 and CDR2 (germline): LNHDA, SQIVND (reference sequence). CDR3 region: CASSPPRAGGPYEQYF. The CDR3 DNA is TGTGCCAGTAGTCCTCCCCGGGCGGGAGGCCCCTACGAGCAGTACTTC.

Only one count was recorded for this clone. This sequence joins TRBV5-6 and TRBJ2-7; D is ambiguous. With 0 bases removed from V and 0 bases from J, the gap between germline ends came to 10 bases. Germline values: CDR1 SGHDT, CDR2 YYEEEE. This CDR3 comprises 15 residues. The CDR3 nucleotides are TGTGCCAGCAGCTTGGGGACCTCGAGCTCCTACGAGCAGTACTTC. Its protein product is CASSLGTSSSYEQYF.

This chain joins TRBV4-1 and TRBJ2-7; unclear D gene. Germline CDR1 reads MGHRA; CDR2 reads YSYEKL. The CDR3 is 14 amino acids. Trimming removed 3 bases from V and 4 bases from J, with 13 bases in between. The CDR3 nucleotides read TGCGCCAGCAGCCATGGTGTGACCCCATACGAGCAGTACTTC. It is translated as CASSHGVTPYEQYF.

This clone was counted between two and nine times. Within the sample, other DNA sequences also encode this same CDR3. In DNA, the CDR3 is TGTGCCAGCAGCCTCGGGACCGCGGATACGCAGTATTTT. Its protein is CASSLGTADTQYF. The J gene is TRBJ2-3, the V gene TRBV5-6; the D call may be TRBD1 or TRBD2 (5 bases each). From germline, CDR1 is SGHDT and CDR2 YYEEEE. The CDR3 contains 13 residues. With 4 bases removed from V and 6 bases from J, the gap between germline ends came to 12 bases. Supplemented by reference TRBV5-6 and TRBJ2-3, the full variable domain reads DAGVTQSPTHLIKTRGQQVTLRCSPKSGHDTVSWYQQALGQGPQFIFQYYEEEERQRGNFPDRFSGHQFPNYSSELNVNALLLGDSALYLCASSLGTADTQYFGPGTRLTVL.

This chain links TRBV2 with TRBJ2-5; 11 positions agree with TRBD1. V was clipped by 4 bases and J by 1 base; unmatched bases: 8. Germline CDR1 SNHLY, CDR2 FYNNEI. The CDR3 loop spans 17 amino acids. The CDR3 spells CASSGWDRGTFQETQYF. As DNA, the CDR3 is TGTGCCAGCAGTGGATGGGACAGGGGGACTTTCCAAGAGACCCAGTACTTC.